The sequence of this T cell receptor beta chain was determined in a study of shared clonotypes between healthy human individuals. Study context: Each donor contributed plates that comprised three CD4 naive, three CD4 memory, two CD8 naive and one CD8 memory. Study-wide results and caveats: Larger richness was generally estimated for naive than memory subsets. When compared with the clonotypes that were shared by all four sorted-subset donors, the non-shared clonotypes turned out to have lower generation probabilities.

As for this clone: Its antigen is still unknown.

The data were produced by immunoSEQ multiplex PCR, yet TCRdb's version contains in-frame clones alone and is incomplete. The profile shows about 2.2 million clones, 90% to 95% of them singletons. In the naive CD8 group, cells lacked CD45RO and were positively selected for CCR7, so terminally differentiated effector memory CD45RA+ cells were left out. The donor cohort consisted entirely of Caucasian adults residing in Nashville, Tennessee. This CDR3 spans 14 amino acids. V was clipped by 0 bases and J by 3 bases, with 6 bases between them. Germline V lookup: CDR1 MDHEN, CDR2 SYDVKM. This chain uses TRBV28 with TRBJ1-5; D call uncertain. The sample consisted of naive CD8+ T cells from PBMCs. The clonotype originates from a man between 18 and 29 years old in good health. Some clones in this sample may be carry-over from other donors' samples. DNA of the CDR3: TGTGCCAGCAGTTTATGGCCGACCAATCAGCCCCAGCATTTT. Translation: CASSLWPTNQPQHF.